The 32 T cell receptor beta chains in this list originate from one sample, sequenced in a study of response to subunit inactivated influenza vaccine. TCRdb ran MiXCR on the RT-PCR reads and lists one entry per CDR3 protein. The sample records over 750,000 distinct CDR3 sequences, roughly 20% being singletons. The specimen comprised PBMCs from blood, sampled roughly 5 days after vaccination. These receptor sequences come from a man aged 50 to 60 who received an inactivated influenza vaccine.

A few counts support this clonotype. This rearrangement joins TRBV10-3 to TRBJ1-6; 8 bases line up with TRBD1. The germline gives CDR1 ENHRY, CDR2 SYGVKD. Trimming at V came to 9 bases and at J to 5 bases, leaving 6 bases not matched to a gene. The CDR3 runs to 14 residues. DNA for the CDR3: TGTGCCATAGGACAGGGACAAAATAATTCACCCCTCCACTTT. It translates to CAIGQGQNNSPLHF.

This clonotype was recorded a few times. The V call is TRBV2, the J call TRBJ1-1, with TRBD1 identical over 7 bases. V shed 10 bases, J shed 2 bases, and the junction held 10 bases outside the gene matches. The CDR3 consists of 14 residues. CDR1 is SNHLY and CDR2 is FYNNEI in the germline V gene. CDR3 region: CATIRDRSNTEAFF. In DNA form, the CDR3 reads TGTGCCACCATCCGGGACAGATCAAACACTGAAGCTTTCTTT.

The chain couples TRBV6-5 to TRBJ2-1; TRBD1 is a possible D gene (5 bases). Germline values: CDR1 MNHEY, CDR2 SVGAGI. Trimming removed 0 bases from V and 10 bases from J, with 13 bases in between. This CDR3 region has 14 residues. The CDR3 loop is CASSYSAGIGEQFF. The CDR3 DNA sequence: TGTGCCAGCAGTTACTCCGCAGGGATCGGCGAGCAGTTCTTC.

This clonotype has a count of ten or more. This sequence joins TRBV12-3 or TRBV12-4 and TRBJ2-7; TRBD2 is a possible D gene (6 bases). Trimming took off 5 bases at V and 7 bases at J, with 9 bases between the two ends. CDR3 length: 11 amino acids. The CDR3 DNA reads as TGTGCCAGCAGTGTGGCGGGGGAGCAGTACTTC. It translates to CASSVAGEQYF.

This clonotype has a handful of counts. J is TRBJ2-1 and V is TRBV20-1; 7 nucleotides agree with TRBD2. Trimming at V came to 3 bases and at J to 4 bases, leaving 9 bases not matched to a gene. Per the germline V gene, CDR1 is DFQATT and CDR2 is SNEGSKA (reference sequence). There are 15 residues in the CDR3. The CDR3 nucleotides are TGCAGTGCTAGCCGCGGGGCTAGCGGTTACAATGAGCAGTTCTTC. Protein product: CSASRGASGYNEQFF.

This clonotype was seen many times. V gene TRBV5-1 combines with J gene TRBJ2-5, with D perhaps TRBD2 (6 bases). Per the germline V gene, CDR1 is SGHRS and CDR2 is YFSETQ. CDR3 length: 14 amino acids. V was clipped by 0 bases and J by 5 bases, with 11 bases between them. CDR3 protein: CASSLDPGRETQYF. CDR3 nucleotides: TGCGCCAGCAGCTTGGATCCAGGGAGGGAGACCCAGTACTTC.

This clonotype was detected ten times or more. The chain couples TRBV29-1 to TRBJ2-7; 7 bases are a match to TRBD2. Looked up from germline, CDR1 is SQVTM and CDR2 is ANQGSEA. V lost 4 bases to trimming and J lost 2 bases; unmatched junction nucleotides: 5. This CDR3 has 13 residues. CDR3 residues: CSVVLRGAYEQYF. For the CDR3, the DNA is TGCAGCGTTGTTCTACGGGGGGCCTACGAGCAGTACTTC.

This clonotype was seen more than once but under ten times. The chain has TRBV20-1 and TRBJ2-1; perhaps D is TRBD1 or TRBD2 (5 bases each). CDR3 length equals 16 residues. CDR1 DFQATT and CDR2 SNEGSKA come from the germline V gene (reference sequence). V lost 6 bases to trimming and J lost 2 bases, with 20 bases between them. The CDR3 protein is CSARTPGTPTYNEQFF. The CDR3 DNA reads TGCAGTGCCCGCACCCCGGGGACCCCAACCTACAATGAGCAGTTCTTC.

This clonotype was seen only a few times. This chain connects TRBV20-1 to TRBJ1-2; 10 positions agree with TRBD1. Germline CDR1 DFQATT, CDR2 SNEGSKA (reference sequence). The ends lost 5 bases at V and 4 bases at J; junction bases unmatched: 4. The CDR3 extends over 13 amino acids. The CDR3 loop reads CSARTGGSYGYTF. Written as DNA, the CDR3 is TGCAGTGCTCGGACAGGGGGAAGCTATGGCTACACCTTC.

This chain joins TRBV7-2 and TRBJ2-2; TRBD1 or TRBD2 may be the D gene (5 bases each). V lost 2 bases and J 2 bases, leaving 12 bases between the germline ends. This CDR3 contains 16 residues. The germline V gene encodes CDR1 SGHTA and CDR2 FQGNSA. The CDR3 reads CASSLWGSINTGELFF. CDR3 sequence (DNA): TGTGCCAGCAGCTTATGGGGGAGCATAAACACCGGGGAGCTGTTTTTT.

The chain has TRBV21-1 and TRBJ2-5; the listed D gene, TRBD2, was not tested against the DNA. TRBV21-1 is an annotated pseudogene. CDR3 length equals 16 residues. Here the CDR3 DNA reads TGTGCCAGCAGCCCATCACTAGCGGGAGGGCGAGAGACCCAGTACTTC. Its protein product is CASSPSLAGGRETQYF.

This clonotype was detected a few times. J is TRBJ1-1 and V is TRBV5-1; D is uncertain. Per the germline V gene, CDR1 is SGHRS and CDR2 is YFSETQ. Trimming shortened V by 1 base and J by 4 bases, and 8 bases separated the two germline ends. This CDR3 contains 13 residues. CDR3 loop: CASSLLESTEAFF. DNA for the CDR3: TGCGCCAGCAGCTTGCTTGAGAGCACTGAAGCTTTCTTT.

A note on this clonotype: One end of the junction fails to match germline, which may point to a read error. The chain links TRBV15 to TRBJ2-1; perhaps TRBD2 as D (6 bases). CDR3 length equals 15 residues. From germline, CDR1 is LNHNV and CDR2 YYDKDF (reference sequence). CDR3 amino acids: CATSGETGAYNEQFF. For the CDR3, the DNA is TGTGCCACCAGCGGAGAGACGGGAGCCTACAATGAGCAGTTCTTC.

This clonotype was seen a few times. V is TRBV11-1 and J is TRBJ1-2, with a possible D match to TRBD1 (5 bases). Per the germline V gene, CDR1 is SGHAT and CDR2 is FQDESV (reference sequence). With 3 bases removed from V and 3 bases from J, the gap between germline ends came to 14 bases. CDR3 length equals 15 residues. The CDR3 region has the DNA TGTGCCAGCAGCTTTGGACACTTCGGAGACTATGGCTACACCTTC. Amino acid sequence: CASSFGHFGDYGYTF.

Worth noting for this clonotype: A much more abundant neighbour one base away suggests this may be a read error. The chain uses TRBV20-1 and TRBJ1-2, with D unclear. The germline V and J ends were trimmed by 0 bases and 2 bases, with 7 bases remaining between them. Germline V gene sequence: CDR1 DFQATT, CDR2 SNEGSKA (reference sequence). The CDR3 has 13 residues. The CDR3 sequence: CSARDSRNYGYTF. For the CDR3, the DNA is TGCAGTGCTAGAGATTCCCGGAACTATGGCTACACCTTC.

This clonotype was seen a handful of times. CDR3 nucleotides: TGTGCCAGCGGGAGGGAGTCGTCCTACGAGCAGTACTTC. Translated, it gives CASGRESSYEQYF. J is TRBJ2-7 and V is TRBV6-1; 7 positions agree with TRBD2. There are 13 residues in the CDR3. In germline, CDR1 is MNHNS, CDR2 SASEGT. The junction had 5 bases not matched to a gene; V was cut back by 8 bases and J by 1 base.

The V gene is TRBV12-3 or TRBV12-4, the J gene TRBJ2-7; D is ambiguous. Between the trimmed V and J ends, which lost 3 bases and 7 bases, there was a span of 16 bases. This CDR3 contains 14 residues. The CDR3 is CASSFMGIGGEQYF. For the CDR3, the DNA is TGTGCCAGCAGTTTTATGGGGATAGGTGGGGAGCAGTACTTC.

This clonotype was counted a few times. The rearrangement joins TRBV29-1 to TRBJ1-2; TRBD1 matches at 8 bases. This CDR3 region has 14 residues. V was pared by 4 bases and J by 8 bases, with 12 bases of the junction left unmatched. Germline V gene lookup returns CDR1 SQVTM and CDR2 ANQGSEA. CDR3 DNA: TGCAGCGTTGGGGATGCAGGGGGCGGTTTGGGCTACACCTTC. Residues: CSVGDAGGGLGYTF.

The CDR3 loop reads CASSLATGDGSGELFF. CDR3 in DNA: TGTGCCAGCAGCTTAGCGACAGGGGATGGATCCGGGGAGCTGTTTTTT. The V and J genes are TRBV7-6 and TRBJ2-2, with 8 bases lining up with TRBD1. This CDR3 comprises 16 residues. Germline assignment: CDR1 SGHVS and CDR2 FNYEAQ. V lost 0 bases to trimming and J lost 6 bases; unmatched junction nucleotides: 6.

The rearrangement joins TRBV9 to TRBJ2-1; 11 bases are shared with TRBD2. The CDR3 consists of 17 residues. The germline CDR1 and CDR2 sequences are SGDLS and YYNGEE. Trimming at V came to 4 bases and at J to 6 bases, leaving 12 bases not matched to a gene. The CDR3 region is CASSRGGTSGSRNEQFF. CDR3 nucleotide sequence: TGTGCCAGCAGCCGTGGGGGAACTAGCGGGAGTCGCAATGAGCAGTTCTTC.

The chain carries TRBV20-1 and TRBJ2-7; 8 nucleotides match TRBD2. The germline V gene encodes CDR1 DFQATT and CDR2 SNEGSKA (reference sequence). CDR3 size: 13 residues. The V gene end was trimmed by 5 bases and the J gene end by 2 bases; junction bases not matched to a gene: 5. Written as DNA, the CDR3 is TGCAGTGCTGTAAGAGCGGGAGCCTACGAGCAGTACTTC. It yields the protein CSAVRAGAYEQYF.

The gene calls are TRBV6-4 and TRBJ2-2; 10 nucleotides line up with TRBD2. The ends lost 6 bases at V and 7 bases at J; junction bases unmatched: 8. The V gene's germline CDR1 is MRHNA and CDR2 SNTAGT. The CDR3 spans 15 residues. CDR3 loop: CASRRAGGPDGELFF. In nucleotides, the CDR3 is TGTGCCAGCAGACGAGCGGGAGGGCCGGACGGGGAGCTGTTTTTT.

In this sample, this clonotype turned up a few times. The chain recombines TRBV20-1 with TRBJ2-1, with 9 bases lining up with TRBD2. The V gene end was trimmed by 6 bases and the J gene end by 2 bases; junction bases not matched to a gene: 5. CDR1 and CDR2 from the germline V gene are DFQATT and SNEGSKA (reference sequence). The CDR3 runs 14 residues. As DNA, the CDR3 is TGCAGTGCCATTAGCGGGAGAGCCTACAATGAGCAGTTCTTC. Translated, it gives CSAISGRAYNEQFF.

J is TRBJ2-1 and V is TRBV7-2; 8 bases map to TRBD2. V was clipped by 5 bases and J by 10 bases; unmatched bases: 13. From germline, CDR1 is SGHTA and CDR2 FQGNSA. CDR3 length: 15 amino acids. In nucleotides, the CDR3 is TGTGCCAGCAGCCCCGGCGGTAGCGGGATTGGAGAGCAGTTCTTC. This translates into CASSPGGSGIGEQFF.

In DNA, the CDR3 is TGTGCCAGCAGCTTTCAGGGGGGCTCCTACAATGAGCAGTTCTTC. This codes for CASSFQGGSYNEQFF. The chain combines TRBV11-2 with TRBJ2-1; maybe TRBD1 (7 bases). Germline assignment: CDR1 SGHAT and CDR2 FQNNGV. This CDR3 has 15 residues. The V end was cut by 3 bases, the J end by 0 bases, with 9 bases between.

The chain joins TRBV2 to TRBJ2-5; 8 nucleotides agree with TRBD2. CDR1 and CDR2 from the germline V gene are SNHLY and FYNNEI. The CDR3 consists of 15 residues. The J segment lost 5 bases and the V segment lost 0 bases, leaving 5 bases of the junction unmatched. This CDR3 is CASSEAGTSWETQYF. The CDR3 DNA follows: TGTGCCAGCAGTGAAGCGGGGACTAGTTGGGAGACCCAGTACTTC. The variable domain in full, with the rest retrieved from reference TRBV2 and TRBJ2-5, is EPEVTQTPSHQVTQMGQEVILRCVPISNHLYFYWYRQILGQKVEFLVSFYNNEISEKSEIFDDQFSVERPDGSNFTLKIRSTKLEDSAMYFCASSEAGTSWETQYFGPGTRLLVL.

The V call is TRBV20-1, the J call TRBJ2-7, with 9 bases aligning to TRBD1. The V segment lost 3 bases and the J segment 5 bases; nucleotides outside the gene matches: 11. CDR3 length equals 15 residues. CDR1 is DFQATT and CDR2 is SNEGSKA in the germline V gene (reference sequence). CDR3 sequence: CSASLVEGQGHEQYF. DNA of the CDR3: TGCAGTGCTAGTCTGGTTGAGGGACAGGGTCACGAGCAGTACTTC.

In its sample, this clonotype was seen once. The chain carries TRBV12-3 or TRBV12-4 and TRBJ2-1, with D unresolved. CDR3 length equals 14 residues. V lost 8 bases to trimming and J lost 3 bases, with 14 bases between them. This CDR3 reads CASGSPKNYNEQFF. CDR3 DNA sequence: TGTGCCAGCGGTTCCCCGAAAAACTACAATGAGCAGTTCTTC.

The chain has TRBV7-8 and TRBJ2-5, with D possibly being TRBD2 (7 bases). Trimming removed 1 base from V and 2 bases from J, with 11 bases in between. Germline assignment: CDR1 SGHVS and CDR2 FQNEAQ. CDR3 length equals 15 residues. DNA of the CDR3: TGTGCCAGCAGCTTAGGCGGGGGCCTACAAGAGACCCAGTACTTC. Translated, it gives CASSLGGGLQETQYF.

The CDR3 bases are TGTGCCAGCAGCACCGGAGGGACACATAATCAGCCCCAGCATTTT. Protein product: CASSTGGTHNQPQHF. V usage is TRBV7-2 and J usage is TRBJ1-5; TRBD1 is a possible D gene (6 bases). Germline V gene sequence: CDR1 SGHTA, CDR2 FQGNSA. The V end lost 5 bases, the J end lost 4 bases, and 15 bases lay between the germline ends. This CDR3 is 15 amino acids long.

As regards this clonotype: Likely a read error: the CDR3 ends without its conserved phenylalanine or tryptophan. This chain joins TRBV7-9 and TRBJ2-2; D is perhaps TRBD2 (5 bases). The CDR3 covers 17 residues. V lost 1 base to trimming and J lost 4 bases, with 16 bases between them. Germline assignment: CDR1 SEHNR and CDR2 FQNEAQ (reference sequence). The CDR3 loop reads CASSLVWTREGTGELFY. The CDR3 region has the DNA TGTGCCAGCAGCTTAGTTTGGACTCGAGAGGGCACCGGGGAGCTGTTTTAT.

The sample holds a few counts of this clonotype. The chain employs TRBV25-1 and TRBJ1-6; D call uncertain. Germline V gene lookup returns CDR1 MGHDK and CDR2 SYGVNS. There are 15 residues in the CDR3. V lost 1 base, J lost 9 bases, and 13 bases lay in between. The CDR3 coding sequence is TGTGCCAGCAGTGAATCCCACCATGGTAGTTCACCCCTCCACTTT. This gives the protein CASSESHHGSSPLHF.